This T cell receptor (beta chain) was identified in a study of T-cell reconstitution after alpha-beta-depleted transplantation in children. This clonotype was seen only a few times. The CDR3 length is 16 residues. J lost 3 bases, V lost 4 bases, and 7 bases had no gene match. Library preparation (for TCRbeta) was performed with unique molecular identifiers. TCRdb analysed the PCR reads with MiXCR anew, one entry per CDR3 protein. The sample lists hundreds of thousands of distinct CDR3 sequences; 23% were seen once. V gene TRBV12-3 or TRBV12-4 combines with J gene TRBJ1-2; 11 nucleotides agree with TRBD1. The origin of this receptor is a boy in the first two years of life who had a stem cell transplant for acute myeloid leukemia, so the T cells may come from the graft donor. The sequencing used PBMCs, mostly from graft donor cells, collected 360 days after TCRalphabeta/CD19-depleted stem cell transplant. This CDR3 is CASSSRKGQGDYGYTF. The CDR3 DNA reads as TGTGCCAGCAGTTCGAGGAAGGGACAGGGGGACTATGGCTACACCTTC.